These 27 T cell receptor beta chains were sequenced from one sample in a study of blood T cell repertoires in COVID-19. Method: immunoSEQ multiplex PCR; TCRdb's copy keeps in-frame clones and lacks some. The sample records over 75,000 clones, 85% to 95% being singletons. The sample was peripheral blood. Receptors were obtained from a man in his sixties with acute or convalescent COVID-19.

Many counts were recorded for this clone. The chain employs TRBV24-1 and TRBJ2-7, with D uncertain. V lost 3 bases, J lost 6 bases, and 5 bases lay in between. The CDR3 spans 11 residues. Germline assignment: CDR1 KGHDR and CDR2 SFDVKD. CDR3 region: CATSDQIEQYF. The CDR3 coding sequence is TGTGCCACCAGTGATCAGATCGAGCAGTACTTC.

This chain connects TRBV28 to TRBJ2-7; D ambiguous. The CDR3 is made up of 15 amino acids. Germline CDR1 and CDR2: MDHEN and SYDVKM. Deletions cut 1 base from V and 3 bases from J, with 13 bases between. CDR3 protein: CASSLLARLLYEQYF. The CDR3 bases are TGTGCCAGCAGTTTATTGGCTAGACTCCTCTACGAGCAGTACTTC.

The V gene is TRBV5-1, the J gene TRBJ2-3, with D maybe TRBD2 (5 bases). This CDR3 comprises 15 residues. Germline loops: CDR1 SGHRS, CDR2 YFSETQ. V lost 5 bases and J 0 bases, leaving 13 bases between the germline ends. CDR3 in amino acids: CASRPDLASTDTQYF. CDR3 coding DNA: TGCGCCAGCAGACCGGACTTGGCTAGCACAGATACGCAGTATTTT.

The chain employs TRBV29-1 and TRBJ1-4; D not resolved. CDR3 size: 12 residues. The germline gives CDR1 SQVTM, CDR2 ANQGSEA. Trimming shortened V by 2 bases and J by 7 bases, and 8 bases separated the two germline ends. CDR3 DNA: TGCAGCGTTGAATCGGGGAGTGAAAAACTGTTTTTT. It yields the protein CSVESGSEKLFF.

This clone was seen only once. V usage is TRBV7-8 and J usage is TRBJ2-3; unclear D gene. The CDR3 is 13 amino acids. Germline V gene data show CDR1 as SGHVS and CDR2 as FQNEAQ. Between the trimmed V and J ends, which lost 5 bases and 4 bases, there was a span of 10 bases. The CDR3 nucleotides read TGTGCCAGCAGCCGTTCGGTCGCAGATACGCAGTATTTT. Amino acid sequence: CASSRSVADTQYF.

In its sample, this clone was seen once. The J gene is TRBJ2-1, the V gene TRBV4-3, with D uncertain. The CDR3 has 13 amino acids. With 0 bases removed from V and 6 bases from J, the gap between germline ends came to 6 bases. Germline V gene lookup returns CDR1 LGHNA and CDR2 YSLEER. Here the CDR3 reads CASSQDTGNEQFF. The CDR3 DNA sequence: TGCGCCAGCAGCCAAGATACTGGCAATGAGCAGTTCTTC.

The rearrangement links TRBV5-8 to TRBJ2-3; TRBD1 might be the D (5 bases). The germline V gene encodes CDR1 SGHTS and CDR2 YDEGEE. This CDR3 region has 16 residues. V gave up 0 bases and J gave up 2 bases, with 13 bases separating them. Here the CDR3 DNA reads TGTGCCAGCAGCTTGGTGGACACGAGATTCACAGATACGCAGTATTTT. It specifies CASSLVDTRFTDTQYF.

CDR3 sequence reads: CATSRDRVPGELFF. The CDR3 DNA sequence: TGTGCCACCTCCAGGGACAGGGTTCCCGGGGAGCTGTTTTTT. The V gene is TRBV2, the J gene TRBJ2-2, with 9 bases matching TRBD1. From germline, CDR1 is SNHLY and CDR2 FYNNEI. This CDR3 contains 14 residues. V shed 10 bases and J 6 bases; nucleotides not matched to a gene: 9.

The V gene is TRBV5-1, the J gene TRBJ2-7; 9 bases match TRBD2. V gave up 0 bases and J gave up 3 bases; unmatched junction bases: 4. This CDR3 comprises 15 residues. Germline lookup yields CDR1 SGHRS and CDR2 YFSETQ. In DNA, the CDR3 is TGCGCCAGCAGCTTGGTAACTAGCGGGCTCTACGAGCAGTACTTC. Its protein is CASSLVTSGLYEQYF.

In DNA, the CDR3 is TGTGCCAGCAGGGCGCCGGGGGGAGAGGAAAAACTGTTTTTT. It specifies CASRAPGGEEKLFF. This sequence joins TRBV27 and TRBJ1-4, with D perhaps matching TRBD1 (5 bases). The CDR3 is 14 amino acids. From germline, CDR1 is MNHEY and CDR2 SMNVEV (reference sequence). V was cut by 6 bases and J by 8 bases, with 16 bases left in between.

The chain carries TRBV9 and TRBJ2-2, with D perhaps matching TRBD1 (6 bases). Between the trimmed V and J ends, which lost 3 bases and 6 bases, there was a span of 21 bases. CDR1 and CDR2 (germline): SGDLS, YYNGEE. This CDR3 is 17 amino acids long. The CDR3, as DNA: TGTGCCAGCAGCGCCCCTAAGGGGGACCAAGGTTCCGGGGAGCTGTTTTTT. Encoded protein: CASSAPKGDQGSGELFF.

The genes are TRBV6-6 and TRBJ1-1; TRBD1 agrees at 7 bases. Unmatched junction bases numbered 7, after V lost 5 bases and J lost 1 base. The CDR3 runs to 15 residues. Germline V gives CDR1 MNHNY, CDR2 SVGAGI (reference sequence). The CDR3 loop reads CASSGGQRGNTEAFF. The CDR3 DNA is TGTGCCAGCAGTGGGGGACAGCGAGGGAACACTGAAGCTTTCTTT.

CDR3 nucleotides: TGTGCCAGTAGGGGTTCGGGACAGGGTCGCTCTGGAAACACCATATATTTT. Its protein product is CASRGSGQGRSGNTIYF. This sequence joins TRBV19 and TRBJ1-3; 9 nucleotides align to TRBD1. The CDR3 length is 17 residues. The J segment lost 0 bases and the V segment lost 6 bases, leaving 9 bases of the junction unmatched. Per germline, CDR1 LNHDA and CDR2 SQIVND (reference sequence). The full variable domain, in which reference TRBV19 and TRBJ1-3 provide the parts outside the CDR3, is DGGITQSPKYLFRKEGQNVTLSCEQNLNHDAMYWYRQDPGQGLRLIYYSQIVNDFQKGDIAEGYSVSREKKESFPLTVTSAQKNPTAFYLCASRGSGQGRSGNTIYFGEGSWLTVV.

The rearrangement links TRBV10-1 to TRBJ1-5; 8 bases match TRBD1. V lost 10 bases, J lost 5 bases, and 7 bases stayed unmatched. CDR1 and CDR2 (germline): WNHNN, SYGVQD (reference sequence). The CDR3 contains 13 residues. CDR3 amino acids: CATAGQGDQPQHF. Here the CDR3 DNA reads TGCGCCACCGCCGGACAGGGCGATCAGCCCCAGCATTTT.

V usage is TRBV7-2 and J usage is TRBJ2-5; D may be TRBD1 (5 bases). The germline V gene encodes CDR1 SGHTA and CDR2 FQGNSA. Trimming stripped 1 base from V and 5 bases from J, with 17 bases between. There are 16 residues in the CDR3. DNA of the CDR3: TGTGCCAGCAGCTTAGATGCTACAGGCCCGAGGGAGACCCAGTACTTC. It encodes CASSLDATGPRETQYF. Full variable domain (remainder filled in from reference TRBV7-2 and TRBJ2-5): GAGVSQSPSNKVTEKGKDVELRCDPISGHTALYWYRQSLGQGLEFLIYFQGNSAPDKSGLPSDRFSAERTGGSVSTLTIQRTQQEDSAVYLCASSLDATGPRETQYFGPGTRLLVL.

V is TRBV24-1 and J is TRBJ1-3; D not certain. This CDR3 has 14 amino acids. CDR1 KGHDR and CDR2 SFDVKD come from the germline V gene. V was clipped by 5 bases and J by 0 bases, with 7 bases between them. CDR3: CATSGTYSGNTIYF. CDR3 DNA sequence: TGTGCCACCAGTGGTACCTACTCTGGAAACACCATATATTTT.

V and J are TRBV5-4 and TRBJ2-1; the D gene is possibly TRBD2 (6 bases). CDR1 is SGHNT and CDR2 is YYREEE in the germline V gene (reference sequence). Trimming stripped 4 bases from V and 7 bases from J, with 15 bases between. CDR3 length equals 14 residues. The CDR3 sequence is CASSPPTRRNEQFF. For the CDR3, the DNA is TGTGCCAGCAGCCCACCGACTAGGCGAAATGAGCAGTTCTTC. Supplemented by reference TRBV5-4 and TRBJ2-1, the full variable domain reads ETGVTQSPTHLIKTRGQQVTLRCSSQSGHNTVSWYQQALGQGPQFIFQYYREEENGRGNFPPRFSGLQFPNYSSELNVNALELDDSALYLCASSPPTRRNEQFFGPGTRLTVL.

This clone appeared a single time. The chain has TRBV5-1 and TRBJ1-5; 7 bases fit TRBD1. The length of the CDR3 is 15 residues. The germline V gene has CDR1 SGHRS and CDR2 YFSETQ. V lost 4 bases to trimming and J lost 3 bases; unmatched junction nucleotides: 7. CDR3 coding DNA: TGCGCCAGCAGCCCCGGGACAGAGTCCAATCAGCCCCAGCATTTT. It codes for CASSPGTESNQPQHF.

Concerning this clone: Compared with germline, one end of the junction differs, possibly owing to a read error. The V call is TRBV6-5, the J call TRBJ1-2, with a tentative D call TRBD1 (5 bases). This CDR3 spans 15 amino acids. In germline, CDR1 is MNHEY, CDR2 SVGAGI. The CDR3 coding sequence is TGTGTCAGCACCCCGGCGGGGGAAGAAGGCTATGGCTACACCTTC. Translated: CVSTPAGEEGYGYTF.

The gene calls are TRBV7-9 and TRBJ1-1; TRBD1 is a possible D gene (6 bases). V was shortened by 5 bases and J by 0 bases, with 10 bases between the two germline ends. The CDR3 runs to 14 residues. Germline lookup yields CDR1 SEHNR and CDR2 FQNEAQ (reference sequence). The CDR3 loop is CASSLGQLNTEAFF. In DNA, the CDR3 is TGTGCCAGCAGCCTAGGACAGTTGAACACTGAAGCTTTCTTT. The complete variable domain, with remaining parts taken from reference TRBV7-9 and TRBJ1-1, reads DTGVSQNPRHKITKRGQNVTFRCDPISEHNRLYWYRQTLGQGPEFLTYFQNEAQLEKSRLLSDRFSAERPKGSFSTLEIQRTEQGDSAMYLCASSLGQLNTEAFFGQGTRLTVV.

DNA of the CDR3: TGTGCCAGCACACGAACAGGGGGCGGCCATGGCTACACCTTC. It translates to CASTRTGGGHGYTF. The chain joins TRBV6-5 to TRBJ1-2; 9 nucleotides agree with TRBD1. Looked up from germline, CDR1 is MNHEY and CDR2 is SVGAGI. CDR3 length equals 14 residues. V lost 7 bases and J lost 6; bases outside the gene matches: 9.

The CDR3, as DNA: TGTGCCAGCAGCTTAGCGGGAGAAGGCGGGGAGCTGTTTTTT. This codes for CASSLAGEGGELFF. The genes are TRBV16 and TRBJ2-2, with 9 bases that match TRBD2. The germline V gene encodes CDR1 KGHSY and CDR2 FQNENV. This CDR3 spans 14 amino acids. With V trimmed by 5 bases and J by 7 bases, 5 bases remained unmatched.

The chain links TRBV6-2 or TRBV6-3 to TRBJ1-1; D perhaps matches TRBD1 (6 bases). Trimming cost V 4 bases and J 9 bases, with 15 bases left between them. The CDR3 has 13 amino acids. CDR1 is MNHEY and CDR2 is SVGEGT in the germline V gene. The CDR3 DNA is TGTGCCAGCAGTTCGGACGGGACACTGAAAGCTTTCTTT. It codes for CASSSDGTLKAFF.

The J gene is TRBJ1-4, the V gene TRBV7-9; 8 bases agree with TRBD1. CDR1 and CDR2 from the germline V gene are SEHNR and FQNEAQ (reference sequence). The CDR3 extends over 14 amino acids. V was clipped by 4 bases and J by 8 bases; unmatched bases: 6. The CDR3 spells CASSSDRAREKLFF. CDR3 sequence (DNA): TGTGCCAGCAGCTCGGACAGGGCCCGAGAAAAACTGTTTTTT. Filled out from reference TRBV7-9 and TRBJ1-4, the complete variable domain reads DTGVSQNPRHKITKRGQNVTFRCDPISEHNRLYWYRQTLGQGPEFLTYFQNEAQLEKSRLLSDRFSAERPKGSFSTLEIQRTEQGDSAMYLCASSSDRAREKLFFGSGTQLSVL.

This clone was observed once. The rearrangement joins TRBV3-1 (or the pseudogene TRBV3-2) to TRBJ1-6, with 7 bases that match TRBD1. Germline V gives CDR1 LGHDT, CDR2 YNNKEL (reference sequence). CDR3 length: 19 amino acids. With V trimmed by 0 bases and J by 7 bases, 15 bases remained unmatched. The CDR3 nucleotides are TGTGCCAGCAGCCAAGAGGCCGGAATTCCTGCAGGGGGGAATTCACCCCTCCACTTT. This translates into CASSQEAGIPAGGNSPLHF.

The chain couples TRBV2 to TRBJ1-1, with D unclear. Germline CDR1 is SNHLY and CDR2 is FYNNEI. V lost 4 bases and J 6 bases, leaving 15 bases between the germline ends. This CDR3 spans 14 amino acids. The CDR3: CASSGGSRRAEAFF. The CDR3 DNA reads TGTGCCAGCAGTGGAGGGAGTAGGAGGGCTGAAGCTTTCTTT.

This chain connects TRBV5-1 to TRBJ2-2, with TRBD1 as a possible D gene (6 bases). Germline V gene data show CDR1 as SGHRS and CDR2 as YFSETQ. The V end lost 4 bases, the J end lost 2 bases, and 15 bases lay between the germline ends. The CDR3 spans 16 residues. The CDR3 nucleotides are TGCGCCAGCAGCACAACCGGGACACTTAACACCGGGGAGCTGTTTTTT. Amino acids: CASSTTGTLNTGELFF. The variable domain in full, with the rest retrieved from reference TRBV5-1 and TRBJ2-2, is KAGVTQTPRYLIKTRGQQVTLSCSPISGHRSVSWYQQTPGQGLQFLFEYFSETQRNKGNFPGRFSGRQFSNSRSEMNVSTLELGDSALYLCASSTTGTLNTGELFFGEGSRLTVL.